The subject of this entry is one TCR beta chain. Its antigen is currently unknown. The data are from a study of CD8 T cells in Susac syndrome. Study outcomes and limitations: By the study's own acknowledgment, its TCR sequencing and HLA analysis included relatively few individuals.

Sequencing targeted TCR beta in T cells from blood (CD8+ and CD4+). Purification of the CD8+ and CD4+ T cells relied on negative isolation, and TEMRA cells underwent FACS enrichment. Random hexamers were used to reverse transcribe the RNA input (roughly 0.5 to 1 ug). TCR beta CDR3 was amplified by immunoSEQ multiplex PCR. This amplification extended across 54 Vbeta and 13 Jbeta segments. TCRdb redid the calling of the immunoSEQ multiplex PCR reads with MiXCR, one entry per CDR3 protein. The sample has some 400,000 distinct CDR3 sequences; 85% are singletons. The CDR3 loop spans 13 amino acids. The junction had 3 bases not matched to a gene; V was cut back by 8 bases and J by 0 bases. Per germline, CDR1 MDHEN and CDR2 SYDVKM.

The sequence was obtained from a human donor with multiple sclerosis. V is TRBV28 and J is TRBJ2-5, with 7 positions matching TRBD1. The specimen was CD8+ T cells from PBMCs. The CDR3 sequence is CASGTDHQETQYF. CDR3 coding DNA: TGTGCCAGCGGGACAGACCACCAAGAGACCCAGTACTTC.